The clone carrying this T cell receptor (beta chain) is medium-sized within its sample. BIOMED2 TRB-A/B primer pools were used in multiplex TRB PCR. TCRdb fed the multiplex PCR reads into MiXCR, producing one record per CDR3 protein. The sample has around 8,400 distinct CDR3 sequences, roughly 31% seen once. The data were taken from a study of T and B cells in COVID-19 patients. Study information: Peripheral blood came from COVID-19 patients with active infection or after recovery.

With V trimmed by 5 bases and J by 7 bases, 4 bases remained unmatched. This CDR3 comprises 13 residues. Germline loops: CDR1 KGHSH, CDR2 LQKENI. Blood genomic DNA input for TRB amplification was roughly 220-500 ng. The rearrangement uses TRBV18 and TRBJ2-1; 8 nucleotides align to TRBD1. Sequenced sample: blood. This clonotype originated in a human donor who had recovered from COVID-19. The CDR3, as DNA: TGTGCCAGCTCAGTGGACAGGGAGAATGAGCAGTTCTTC. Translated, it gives CASSVDRENEQFF. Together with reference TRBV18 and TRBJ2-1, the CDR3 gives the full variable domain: NAGVMQNPRHLVRRRGQEARLRCSPMKGHSHVYWYRQLPEEGLKFMVYLQKENIIDESGMPKERFSAEFPKEGPSILRIQQVVRGDSAAYFCASSVDRENEQFFGPGTRLTVL.